This T cell receptor beta chain was recorded in a study of cytomegalovirus exposure and HLA in healthy donors. Regarding the study as a whole: Listed as cytomegalovirus-associated were around 160 TCR beta chains.

J gave up 2 bases and V 0 bases, and 1 base lay outside the gene matches. Looked up from germline, CDR1 is SGHRS and CDR2 is YFSETQ. The CDR3 has 14 amino acids. Primers included in the PCR were 60 Vbeta and 13 Jbeta primers. Sequencing was performed with immunoSEQ multiplex PCR; in TCRdb, only in-frame clones are kept and a portion is missing. Among approximately 130,000 clones listed, 64% were seen once. There are a few counts of this clone. The antigen is not known. The chain is built from TRBV5-1 and TRBJ2-7; TRBD1 aligns across 8 bases. This sequence originates from a woman between 35 and 50 years old in good health and CMV-seronegative. Specimen: PBMCs. DNA for the CDR3: TGCGCCAGCAGCTTGGAGGGACAGGCCTACGAGCAGTACTTC. This gives the protein CASSLEGQAYEQYF.